This TCR beta chain was sequenced during a study of cytomegalovirus exposure and HLA in healthy donors. PCR amplification relied on 60 Vbeta primers (plus 13 Jbeta primers). The table came from immunoSEQ multiplex PCR; TCRdb's copy has only in-frame clones and leaves some out. The sample holds more than 55,000 clones, 74% seen once. Details on this clone: Antigen: not known.

The CDR3 extends over 16 amino acids. The germline gives CDR1 SGHAT, CDR2 FQNNGV. V gave up 5 bases and J gave up 0 bases, with 17 bases separating them. Overall study results and limits: The authors confirmed in vitro that a few CMV-associated chains were specific for CMV antigens. According to an earlier analysis, most TCR beta V segments yielded productive rearrangements about 87% or about 30% of the time. Association of a missense DCLRE1C variant with TCR beta V- and J-gene trimming was reported in a later analysis. Later analysis indicated greater clonal expansion among HLA-associated TCR beta chains than among equally common other chains.

The sequenced sample was PBMCs. This TCR was recovered from a woman in her fifties or sixties in good health and CMV-seropositive. This chain connects TRBV11-2 to TRBJ2-7; D is possibly TRBD1 (5 bases). DNA for the CDR3: TGTGCCAGCAGCCGAACCCAGGGTTCCAGCTCCTACGAGCAGTACTTC. Its translation is CASSRTQGSSSYEQYF.